This entry lists 6 T cell receptor beta chains sequenced from one sample in a study of OX40 agonist ivuxolimab in advanced cancers. Only in-frame clones appear in the TCRdb table, and some are missing; sequencing was by immunoSEQ multiplex PCR. The sample shows about 42,000 clones, around 86% of them seen only once. The material sequenced was CD4+ or CD8+ T cells sorted from blood, taken in a trial of the OX40 agonist ivuxolimab. The receptors here all came from an adult with an advanced solid tumor such as melanoma, head and neck, liver or kidney cancer.

This rearrangement joins TRBV19 to TRBJ1-1; D might be TRBD1 (5 bases). CDR3 size: 13 residues. With 6 bases removed from V and 0 bases from J, the gap between germline ends came to 8 bases. Germline loops: CDR1 LNHDA, CDR2 SQIVND (reference sequence). CDR3 bases: TGTGCCAGTAGCGCGACAGTGAACACTGAAGCTTTCTTT. It translates to CASSATVNTEAFF.

V gene TRBV9 combines with J gene TRBJ1-1; no clear D gene. V gave up 2 bases and J gave up 4 bases, with 15 bases separating them. CDR3 length: 15 residues. Germline V lookup: CDR1 SGDLS, CDR2 YYNGEE. The CDR3 protein is CASSVSEGMGTEAFF. DNA for the CDR3: TGTGCCAGCAGCGTGAGCGAGGGTATGGGCACTGAAGCTTTCTTT.

The chain employs TRBV19 and TRBJ2-3, with unresolved D. V lost 5 bases to trimming and J lost 3 bases, with 6 bases between them. The V gene's germline CDR1 is LNHDA and CDR2 SQIVND (reference sequence). CDR3 length: 12 residues. In DNA, the CDR3 is TGTGCCAGTAGTGGGGTAACAGATACGCAGTATTTT. Translated: CASSGVTDTQYF.

The J gene is TRBJ1-1, the V gene TRBV18; 8 positions match TRBD1. This CDR3 has 15 amino acids. The germline V gene has CDR1 KGHSH and CDR2 LQKENI. V lost 3 bases and J lost 3; bases outside the gene matches: 6. CDR3 residues: CASSPRDRRDTEAFF. The CDR3 bases are TGTGCCAGCTCACCTCGGGACAGGAGAGACACTGAAGCTTTCTTT.

The rearrangement uses TRBV2 and TRBJ2-5, with 12 bases matching TRBD2. The CDR3 runs 17 residues. Germline loops: CDR1 SNHLY, CDR2 FYNNEI. With 0 bases clipped from V and 5 bases from J, the junction kept 7 bases outside the gene matches. CDR3 DNA: TGTGCCAGCAGTGAAGCGCTAGCGGGGGGGCCGCAGGAGACCCAGTACTTC. It specifies CASSEALAGGPQETQYF.

The V and J genes are TRBV28 and TRBJ2-7; D is perhaps TRBD2 (5 bases). V lost 4 bases to trimming and J lost 3 bases, with 10 bases between them. CDR1 and CDR2 from the germline V gene are MDHEN and SYDVKM. This CDR3 region has 13 residues. The CDR3 here is CASSSGVDYEQYV. In DNA, the CDR3 is TGTGCCAGCAGTTCCGGGGTTGACTACGAGCAGTACGTC.